This entry describes one T cell receptor (beta chain). The data are from a study of shared clonotypes between healthy human individuals. Study-wide context: Three plates each covered CD4 naive and memory; CD8 naive two, CD8 memory one.

Healthy HIV-negative adults with no recent acute infections or vaccinations were recruited as donors. Data came from immunoSEQ multiplex PCR; TCRdb stores just in-frame clones and leaves some out. This table has about 1.1 million clones, roughly 80% appearing once. Germline values: CDR1 SGHNT, CDR2 YYREEE (reference sequence). V dropped 4 bases and J dropped 2 bases, with 12 bases sitting between them. The CDR3 has 15 residues. This sequence joins TRBV5-4 and TRBJ1-4, with TRBD1 as a possible D gene (5 bases). The clonotype comes from a man aged 18 to 29 in good health. Some clones in this sample may be carry-over from other donors' samples. The sequenced material came from memory CD4+ T cells from PBMCs. The subset is: CD45RA-negative fraction. This CDR3 reads CASSEYRDTNEKLFF. The CDR3 bases are TGTGCCAGCAGCGAATACCGGGACACTAATGAAAAACTGTTTTTT.